This note documents a single T cell receptor beta chain sequence. Its target is not known. The V gene's germline CDR1 is MNHEY and CDR2 SMNVEV (reference sequence). Unmatched junction bases numbered 8, after V lost 3 bases and J lost 4 bases. This CDR3 comprises 16 residues. The data originate from a study of cytomegalovirus exposure and HLA in healthy donors. Study results and limitations: Further analysis was carried out later, and it showed several of the most significant clusters appearing linked to common viral pathogens. On later analysis, the bulk of CMV-associated TCR beta chains appeared to be HLA-restricted.

The PCR employed 60 Vbeta primers together with 13 Jbeta primers. The repertoire was sequenced with immunoSEQ multiplex PCR; TCRdb's copy has only in-frame clones and lacks some. The table lists about 160,000 clones, about 85% of them singletons. The clonotype comes from a man aged 18-30 years in good health and CMV-seronegative. The chain links TRBV27 to TRBJ1-2; 10 bases are shared with TRBD1. The sample was PBMCs. The CDR3 protein is CASSFFGTGDPYGYTF. The CDR3 nucleotides read TGTGCCAGCAGTTTCTTCGGGACAGGGGATCCCTATGGCTACACCTTC.